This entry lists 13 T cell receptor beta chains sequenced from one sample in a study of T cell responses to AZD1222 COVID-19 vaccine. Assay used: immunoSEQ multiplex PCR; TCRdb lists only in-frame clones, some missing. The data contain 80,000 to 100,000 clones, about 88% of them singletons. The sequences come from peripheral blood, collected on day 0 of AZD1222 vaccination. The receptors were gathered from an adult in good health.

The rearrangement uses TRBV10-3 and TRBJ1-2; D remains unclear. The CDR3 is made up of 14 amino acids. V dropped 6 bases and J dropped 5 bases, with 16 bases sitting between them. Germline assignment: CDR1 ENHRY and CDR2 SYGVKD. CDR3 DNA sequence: TGTGCCATCAGGGGCGGATCCTCCACTTATGGCTACACCTTC. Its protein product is CAIRGGSSTYGYTF.

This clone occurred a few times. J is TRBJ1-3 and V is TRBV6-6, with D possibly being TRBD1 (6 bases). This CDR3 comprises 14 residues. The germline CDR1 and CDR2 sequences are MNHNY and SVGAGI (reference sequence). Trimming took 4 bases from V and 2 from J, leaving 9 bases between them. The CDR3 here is CASSFTGTGNTIYF. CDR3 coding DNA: TGTGCCAGCAGTTTTACAGGGACTGGAAACACCATATATTTT.

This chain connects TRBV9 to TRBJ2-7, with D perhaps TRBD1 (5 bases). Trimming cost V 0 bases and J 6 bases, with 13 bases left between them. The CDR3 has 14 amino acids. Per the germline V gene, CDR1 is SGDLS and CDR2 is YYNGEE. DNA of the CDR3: TGTGCCAGCAGCGTAGGTCACCAGGGTGCCGAGCAGTACTTC. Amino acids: CASSVGHQGAEQYF.

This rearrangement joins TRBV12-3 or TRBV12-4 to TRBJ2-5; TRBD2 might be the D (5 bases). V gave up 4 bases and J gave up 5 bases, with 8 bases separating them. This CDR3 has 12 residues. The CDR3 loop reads CASSWPGETQYF. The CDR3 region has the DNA TGTGCCAGCAGTTGGCCGGGGGAGACCCAGTACTTC.

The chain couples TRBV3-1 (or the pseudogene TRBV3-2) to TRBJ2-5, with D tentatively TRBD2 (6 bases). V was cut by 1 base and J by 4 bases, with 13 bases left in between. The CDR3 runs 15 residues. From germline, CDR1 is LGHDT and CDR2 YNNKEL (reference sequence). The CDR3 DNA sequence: TGTGCCAGCAGCCAAGTGGGGGGAGCGCGAGAGACCCAGTACTTC. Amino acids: CASSQVGGARETQYF.

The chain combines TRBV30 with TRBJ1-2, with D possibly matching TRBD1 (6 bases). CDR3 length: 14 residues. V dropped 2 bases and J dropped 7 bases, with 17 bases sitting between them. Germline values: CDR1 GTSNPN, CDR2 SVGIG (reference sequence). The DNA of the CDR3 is TGTGCCTGGAGTTCCACAGGGACTTTGGGTGGCTACACCTTC. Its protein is CAWSSTGTLGGYTF.

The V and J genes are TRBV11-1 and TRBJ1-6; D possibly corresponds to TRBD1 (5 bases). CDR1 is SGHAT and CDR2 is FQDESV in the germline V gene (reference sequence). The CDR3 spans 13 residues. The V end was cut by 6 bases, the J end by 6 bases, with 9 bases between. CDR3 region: CASSSDSNSPLHF. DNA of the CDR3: TGTGCCAGCAGTTCAGACAGTAATTCACCCCTCCACTTT.

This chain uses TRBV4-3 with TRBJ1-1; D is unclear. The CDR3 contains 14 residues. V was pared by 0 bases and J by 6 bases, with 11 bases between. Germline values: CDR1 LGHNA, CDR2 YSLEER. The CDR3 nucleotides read TGCGCCAGCAGCCAAGATCTAACGGAGGCTGAAGCTTTCTTT. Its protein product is CASSQDLTEAEAFF.

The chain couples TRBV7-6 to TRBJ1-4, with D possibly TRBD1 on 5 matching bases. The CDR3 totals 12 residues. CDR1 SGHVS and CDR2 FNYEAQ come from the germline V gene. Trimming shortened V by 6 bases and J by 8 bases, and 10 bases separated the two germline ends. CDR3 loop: CASRQAGEKLFF. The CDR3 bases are TGTGCCAGCAGACAGGCGGGAGAAAAACTGTTTTTT.

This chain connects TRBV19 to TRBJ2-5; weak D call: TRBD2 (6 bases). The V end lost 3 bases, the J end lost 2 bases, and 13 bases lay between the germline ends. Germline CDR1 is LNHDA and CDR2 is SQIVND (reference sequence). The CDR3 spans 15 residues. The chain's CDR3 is CASSIGGVSQETQYF. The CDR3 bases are TGTGCCAGTAGTATCGGGGGAGTGTCACAAGAGACCCAGTACTTC.

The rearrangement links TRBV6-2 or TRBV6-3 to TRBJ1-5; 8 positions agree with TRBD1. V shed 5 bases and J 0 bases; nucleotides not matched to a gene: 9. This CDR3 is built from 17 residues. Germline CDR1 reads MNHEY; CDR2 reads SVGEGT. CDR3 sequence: CASSPHQGAGSNQPQHF. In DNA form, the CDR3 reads TGTGCCAGCAGTCCCCACCAGGGGGCGGGTAGCAATCAGCCCCAGCATTTT.

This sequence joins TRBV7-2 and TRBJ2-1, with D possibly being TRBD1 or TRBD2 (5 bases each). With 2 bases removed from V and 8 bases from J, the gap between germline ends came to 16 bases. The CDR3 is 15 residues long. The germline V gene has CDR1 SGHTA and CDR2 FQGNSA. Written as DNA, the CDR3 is TGTGCCAGCAGCTTAATTAGGGGCCTTAGCGATGAGCAGTTCTTC. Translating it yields CASSLIRGLSDEQFF.

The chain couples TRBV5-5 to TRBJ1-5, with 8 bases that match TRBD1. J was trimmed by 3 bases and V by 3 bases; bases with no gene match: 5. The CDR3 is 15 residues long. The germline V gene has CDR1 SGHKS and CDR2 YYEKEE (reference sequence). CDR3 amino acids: CASSSLTGVNQPQHF. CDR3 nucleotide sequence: TGTGCCAGCAGCTCACTGACAGGGGTCAATCAGCCCCAGCATTTT.